What follows describes a single TCR beta chain. The antigen is undetermined. Profiling relied on immunoSEQ multiplex PCR, and the TCRdb table lists in-frame clones only, not all of them. The sample lists around 96,000 clones, roughly 90% occurring once. This sample was included in a study of T cell responses to AZD1222 COVID-19 vaccine. Study-level results: Among vaccine-associated CD4 TCRs, coverage spanned spike, with dominance at 160-218 and 743-854.

Germline V gene sequence: CDR1 SGHAT, CDR2 FQNNGV. The CDR3 loop spans 13 amino acids. V lost 4 bases, J lost 7 bases, and 11 bases lay in between. The starting material was peripheral blood, obtained on day 0 of AZD1222 vaccination. V and J are TRBV11-2 and TRBJ2-1; possible D gene TRBD1, 5 bases. This TCR came from an adult in good health. The CDR3 DNA reads TGTGCCAGCAGCTCAGGGATGGGGAATGAGCAGTTCTTC. It encodes CASSSGMGNEQFF.